Sequencing of this T cell receptor beta chain was carried out in a study of blood T cells in healthy people across ages. General study results and limits: Researchers said unsorted PBMCs prevented a conclusive naive versus antigen-experienced comparison. Naive T cell percentage showed a strong correlation with the diversity of TCR beta.

With regard to this clonotype: The antigen is unknown. Since a much larger clone is just one base distant, this may be a read error.

The CDR3 loop spans 17 amino acids. V lost 5 bases and J 4 bases, leaving 23 bases between the germline ends. The germline gives CDR1 LNHNV, CDR2 YYDKDF (reference sequence). Together with a sample-barcoded 5' primer, a J-beta primer mix was included in a second PCR lasting roughly 6 to 12 cycles. TCRdb used MiXCR to reprocess the 5' RACE reads, holding one entry per CDR3 protein. The sample has 550,000 to 800,000 distinct CDR3 sequences; approximately 29% are singletons. The chain couples TRBV15 to TRBJ1-2, with a weak D call TRBD1 (6 bases). The TCR sequence derives from a woman older than 75 in good health. The sequencing sample was made of blood. CDR3 sequence (DNA): TGTGCCACCAGCTTGGGGGGGCAGGGGAGAACTAGCTATGGCTACACCTTC. Translated, it gives CATSLGGQGRTSYGYTF.